This TCR beta chain emerged from a study of T cells in Graves' hyperthyroidism and ophthalmopathy. Whole-study results and caveats: Prediction of ophthalmopathy progression came a median roughly 6.4 months pre-onset.

What was amplified from RNA transcripts were TCR beta CDR3 regions. Initially, a first-round RT-PCR of the TCR CDR3 employed the HTBI primer set. TCRdb independently ran MiXCR on the multiplex PCR reads; one entry per CDR3 protein. The repertoire holds 700,000 or so distinct CDR3 sequences, over 15% seen once, with under 10% in the top ten. The germline V and J ends were trimmed by 2 bases and 7 bases, with 11 bases remaining between them. The CDR3 runs to 13 residues. A few counts support this clonotype. The target antigen is unknown. The sample was blood. V usage is TRBV12-3 or TRBV12-4 and J usage is TRBJ1-2; the D is unclear. The clonotype was recovered from a man between 18 and 29 years old with Graves' hyperthyroidism. The CDR3 loop is CASSLRASTGYTF. CDR3 DNA: TGTGCCAGCAGTTTAAGGGCGTCAACTGGCTACACCTTC.